A single sample is the source of the 18 T cell receptor beta chains below, sequenced in a study of blood T cell repertoires in COVID-19 (dated by TCRdb to the early 2020s). The library was built by means of the immunoSEQ multiplex PCR assay. What TCRdb holds here is the immuneACCESS table cut down to in-frame rearrangements. Part of the clones is not present; checked against another copy, under half of the missing clones reflect an unresolved V gene, and the others are unexplained. The sample table shows approximately 230,000 clones, and 75% to 90% are seen once. Around 6% of the sample rests with the top ten. Material: PBMCs or T cells enriched from blood (not recorded which). These receptors originate from a woman in her 30s with acute COVID-19.

The chain is built from TRBV20-1 and TRBJ2-7; 12 nucleotides match TRBD2. V was pared by 3 bases and J by 2 bases, with 5 bases of the junction left unmatched. This CDR3 region has 15 residues. CDR1 and CDR2 (germline): DFQATT, SNEGSKA (reference sequence). DNA of the CDR3: TGCAGTGCTAGTGGGGGGACTAGCGGGCCCTACGAGCAGTACTTC. As protein: CSASGGTSGPYEQYF.

A few counts support this clone. The chain carries TRBV7-3 and TRBJ1-6, with 8 bases matching TRBD1. The germline CDR1 and CDR2 sequences are SGHTA and FQGTGA. The CDR3 covers 17 residues. Trimming removed 1 base from V and 10 bases from J; junction bases left unmatched: 12. CDR3 sequence reads: CASSLRGQDPRGSPLHF. Here the CDR3 DNA reads TGTGCCAGCAGCTTAAGGGGACAGGACCCAAGAGGGTCACCCCTCCACTTT.

This clone was seen a single time. The chain is built from TRBV2 and TRBJ1-3; 7 bases match TRBD1. The CDR3 is made up of 15 amino acids. The V segment lost 5 bases and the J segment 0 bases; nucleotides outside the gene matches: 4. Germline V lookup: CDR1 SNHLY, CDR2 FYNNEI. Here the CDR3 DNA reads TGTGCCAGCAGTTCGGACAGGAGCTCTGGAAACACCATATATTTT. Translated: CASSSDRSSGNTIYF.

The chain joins TRBV19 to TRBJ1-2; 11 nucleotides agree with TRBD1. Trimming removed 6 bases from V and 7 bases from J; junction bases left unmatched: 13. The CDR3 is 16 residues long. From germline, CDR1 is LNHDA and CDR2 SQIVND (reference sequence). CDR3 region: CASSPRWTGGIFGYTF. The CDR3 region has the DNA TGTGCCAGTAGCCCACGCTGGACAGGGGGCATTTTTGGCTACACCTTC. The whole variable domain, remainder taken from reference TRBV19 and TRBJ1-2, is DGGITQSPKYLFRKEGQNVTLSCEQNLNHDAMYWYRQDPGQGLRLIYYSQIVNDFQKGDIAEGYSVSREKKESFPLTVTSAQKNPTAFYLCASSPRWTGGIFGYTFGSGTRLTVV.

V gene TRBV6-1 combines with J gene TRBJ2-7; a weak D match, TRBD2 (5 bases). This CDR3 has 15 residues. The V and J ends lost 1 base and 4 bases respectively, with 14 bases between them. In germline, CDR1 is MNHNS, CDR2 SASEGT. CDR3 in amino acids: CASSEVPDFSYEQYF. The CDR3 DNA is TGTGCCAGCAGTGAAGTCCCGGACTTCTCATACGAGCAGTACTTC.

This clone was counted between two and nine times. The chain links TRBV28 to TRBJ1-2; unclear D gene. Trimming cost V 7 bases and J 2 bases, with 11 bases left between them. Germline V gene sequence: CDR1 MDHEN, CDR2 SYDVKM. The CDR3 consists of 13 residues. The CDR3 protein is CASNPGVNYGYTF. The CDR3 bases are TGTGCCAGCAACCCCGGAGTAAACTATGGCTACACCTTC.

This chain connects TRBV2 to TRBJ2-4, with D maybe TRBD2 (6 bases). Germline CDR1 reads SNHLY; CDR2 reads FYNNEI. The CDR3 consists of 12 residues. V lost 4 bases to trimming and J lost 10 bases, with 11 bases between them. The DNA of the CDR3 is TGTGCCAGCAGTGCCGGGACTGCTATTCAGTACTTC. This translates into CASSAGTAIQYF.

The chain joins TRBV11-2 to TRBJ1-1, with D possibly matching TRBD1 (6 bases). The CDR3 totals 14 residues. Germline CDR1 and CDR2: SGHAT and FQNNGV. V was trimmed by 4 bases and J by 5 bases, leaving 14 bases between them. As DNA, the CDR3 is TGTGCCAGCAGCTCCAGGGGAGTTTGGACTGAAGCTTTCTTT. It is translated as CASSSRGVWTEAFF.

The chain is built from TRBV10-3 and TRBJ1-1, with 9 bases matching TRBD1. This CDR3 has 16 residues. The germline CDR1 and CDR2 sequences are ENHRY and SYGVKD. The trim removed 4 bases at V and 3 bases at J, leaving 9 bases unmatched. CDR3 region: CAISADRGPLDTEAFF. CDR3 nucleotides: TGTGCCATCAGTGCGGACAGGGGCCCTCTAGACACTGAAGCTTTCTTT.

This clone was counted a few times. This chain connects TRBV5-6 to TRBJ1-1; 7 nucleotides match TRBD1. J lost 0 bases, V lost 3 bases, and 11 bases had no gene match. Germline V CDR1 and CDR2: SGHDT, YYEEEE. The CDR3 totals 17 residues. The DNA of the CDR3 is TGTGCCAGCAGCTCCTTAGTGGAGGGGGCAATGAACACTGAAGCTTTCTTT. Residues: CASSSLVEGAMNTEAFF.

The rearrangement joins TRBV29-1 to TRBJ1-1; TRBD1 agrees at 11 bases. The germline V gene encodes CDR1 SQVTM and CDR2 ANQGSEA. CDR3 length equals 15 residues. The V and J ends lost 6 bases and 5 bases, in that order; junction bases with no gene match: 11. CDR3: CSVGQGGVAITEAFF. DNA for the CDR3: TGCAGCGTGGGACAGGGGGGGGTCGCGATTACTGAAGCTTTCTTT. The whole variable domain, remainder taken from reference TRBV29-1 and TRBJ1-1, is SAVISQKPSRDICQRGTSLTIQCQVDSQVTMMFWYRQQPGQSLTLIATANQGSEATYESGFVIDKFPISRPNLTFSTLTVSNMSPEDSSIYLCSVGQGGVAITEAFFGQGTRLTVV.

This clone has only one observation. This sequence joins TRBV5-5 and TRBJ1-4; possible D gene TRBD1, 6 bases. Germline CDR1 SGHKS, CDR2 YYEKEE (reference sequence). The CDR3 is made up of 14 amino acids. Deletions cut 4 bases from V and 10 bases from J, with 17 bases between. CDR3 in DNA: TGTGCCAGCAGCGCCGGCGGACAGTCGGGAAAACTGTTTTTT. It encodes CASSAGGQSGKLFF. The whole variable domain, filled in from reference TRBV5-5 and TRBJ1-4, reads DAGVTQSPTHLIKTRGQQVTLRCSPISGHKSVSWYQQVLGQGPQFIFQYYEKEERGRGNFPDRFSARQFPNYSSELNVNALLLGDSALYLCASSAGGQSGKLFFGSGTQLSVL.

This chain links TRBV5-1 with TRBJ2-1, with 11 nucleotides matching TRBD2. This CDR3 has 18 residues. With V trimmed by 5 bases and J by 0 bases, 10 bases remained unmatched. The germline V gene encodes CDR1 SGHRS and CDR2 YFSETQ. The CDR3, as DNA: TGCGCCAGCAGTTTCGTAGCGGGGGGGACTGCCTCCTACAATGAGCAGTTCTTC. The encoded protein is CASSFVAGGTASYNEQFF.

The gene calls are TRBV5-1 and TRBJ2-5, with D perhaps TRBD1 (6 bases). V lost 2 bases and J lost 5, with 16 bases in between. The CDR3 totals 15 residues. Germline V gives CDR1 SGHRS, CDR2 YFSETQ. Here the CDR3 reads CASSLWKQGGETQYF. The CDR3, as DNA: TGCGCCAGCAGCTTATGGAAGCAAGGGGGTGAGACCCAGTACTTC.

The J gene is TRBJ2-7, the V gene TRBV7-6, with 7 bases identical to TRBD1. The CDR3 covers 16 residues. V trimming: 1 base; J trimming: 2 bases; junction bases outside the gene matches: 8. CDR1 is SGHVS, CDR2 FNYEAQ, per germline. DNA for the CDR3: TGTGCCAGCAGCTTAGGGACAGGCCGACTCGCCTACGAGCAGTACTTC. Translation: CASSLGTGRLAYEQYF.

The genes are TRBV28 and TRBJ2-7; D call uncertain. Per the germline V gene, CDR1 is MDHEN and CDR2 is SYDVKM. Trimming cost V 6 bases and J 0 bases, with 12 bases left between them. This CDR3 comprises 14 residues. In DNA form, the CDR3 reads TGTGCCAGCAGGCCCACTGACACCTCCTACGAGCAGTACTTC. Its translation is CASRPTDTSYEQYF.

The chain carries TRBV7-9 and TRBJ2-1, with a weak D call TRBD2 (7 bases). Germline values: CDR1 SEHNR, CDR2 FQNEAQ (reference sequence). V was cut by 10 bases and J by 6 bases, with 13 bases left in between. The CDR3 contains 12 residues. This chain's CDR3 is CATGGGTNEQFF. As DNA, the CDR3 is TGTGCCACGGGGGGCGGGACCAATGAGCAGTTCTTC. Drawing the rest from reference TRBV7-9 and TRBJ2-1, the complete variable domain is DTGVSQNPRHKITKRGQNVTFRCDPISEHNRLYWYRQTLGQGPEFLTYFQNEAQLEKSRLLSDRFSAERPKGSFSTLEIQRTEQGDSAMYLCATGGGTNEQFFGPGTRLTVL.

This chain uses TRBV28 with TRBJ2-3; 7 positions match TRBD2. CDR3 length: 16 residues. Germline CDR1 MDHEN, CDR2 SYDVKM. The V and J ends lost 4 bases and 1 base, in that order; junction bases with no gene match: 8. The CDR3 sequence is CASSWQGRGGTDTQYF. CDR3 coding DNA: TGTGCCAGCAGTTGGCAGGGACGGGGGGGCACAGATACGCAGTATTTT. Filled out from reference TRBV28 and TRBJ2-3, the complete variable domain reads DVKVTQSSRYLVKRTGEKVFLECVQDMDHENMFWYRQDPGLGLRLIYFSYDVKMKEKGDIPEGYSVSREKKERFSLILESASTNQTSMYLCASSWQGRGGTDTQYFGPGTRLTVL.